The 25 T cell receptor beta chains listed next were all sequenced from one sample in a study of T cell responses to AZD1222 COVID-19 vaccine. Measured with immunoSEQ multiplex PCR; TCRdb has only the in-frame clones, and not every one. The data hold 130,000 to 150,000 clones, with around 92% observed a single time. This specimen consisted of peripheral blood, obtained on day 0 of AZD1222 vaccination. Source of these receptors: an adult in good health.

The chain is built from TRBV4-3 and TRBJ2-2, with D perhaps matching TRBD2 (5 bases). The V and J ends lost 5 bases and 6 bases respectively, with 10 bases between them. This CDR3 is built from 13 residues. CDR1 is LGHNA, CDR2 YSLEER, per germline. Here the CDR3 DNA reads TGCGCCAGCAGCTGGGGAGAGGCCGGGGAGCTGTTTTTT. Its translation: CASSWGEAGELFF.

The chain couples TRBV15 to TRBJ1-4; perhaps TRBD1 as D (5 bases). CDR1 and CDR2 from the germline V gene are LNHNV and YYDKDF (reference sequence). The V and J ends lost 1 base and 8 bases respectively, with 8 bases between them. CDR3 length: 13 residues. The CDR3 DNA reads as TGTGCCACCAGCAGAGGGAAGGGGGAAAAACTGTTTTTT. As protein: CATSRGKGEKLFF.

CDR3 loop: CASSYPTGRGLETQYF. The DNA of the CDR3 is TGTGCCAGCAGTTACCCGACGGGCAGGGGGTTAGAGACCCAGTACTTC. This chain links TRBV6-5 with TRBJ2-5, with 7 positions matching TRBD1. Germline V gene sequence: CDR1 MNHEY, CDR2 SVGAGI. The length of the CDR3 is 16 residues. V lost 2 bases and J lost 4; bases outside the gene matches: 10.

The genes are TRBV29-1 and TRBJ1-6; unclear D gene. Trimming cost V 1 base and J 9 bases, with 10 bases left between them. Germline-derived CDR1 and CDR2 are SQVTM and ANQGSEA. The CDR3 runs 13 residues. The CDR3 loop is CSVEVNEGSPLHF. CDR3 DNA sequence: TGCAGCGTTGAAGTAAACGAGGGTTCACCCCTCCACTTT.

The V gene is TRBV11-2, the J gene TRBJ2-7; no clear D gene. Trimming pared 5 bases from V and 3 bases from J, leaving 11 bases between. CDR3 length equals 13 residues. The germline V gene encodes CDR1 SGHAT and CDR2 FQNNGV. CDR3 region: CASSAALFYEQYF. CDR3 nucleotides: TGTGCCAGCAGCGCCGCCTTATTCTACGAGCAGTACTTC. The whole variable domain, remainder taken from reference TRBV11-2 and TRBJ2-7, is EAGVAQSPRYKIIEKRQSVAFWCNPISGHATLYWYQQILGQGPKLLIQFQNNGVVDDSQLPKDRFSAERLKGVDSTLKIQPAKLEDSAVYLCASSAALFYEQYFGPGTRLTVT.

The chain is built from TRBV5-1 and TRBJ2-3, with D perhaps TRBD1 (6 bases). The CDR3 runs to 15 residues. V lost 4 bases and J 3 bases, leaving 15 bases between the germline ends. The germline gives CDR1 SGHRS, CDR2 YFSETQ. CDR3 loop: CASSLGRGMTDTQYF. The CDR3 nucleotides are TGCGCCAGCAGCCTGGGCAGGGGAATGACAGATACGCAGTATTTT.

V gene TRBV3-1 (or the pseudogene TRBV3-2) combines with J gene TRBJ1-5; D is undetermined. The CDR3 is 16 residues long. Germline V CDR1 and CDR2: LGHDT, YNNKEL (reference sequence). The V and J ends lost 4 bases and 0 bases respectively, with 13 bases between them. CDR3 coding DNA: TGTGCCAGCAGCCGTGGGCTAGAGACTAGCAATCAGCCCCAGCATTTT. It translates to CASSRGLETSNQPQHF.

The J gene is TRBJ1-4, the V gene TRBV19; no definite D call. Deletions cut 1 base from V and 5 bases from J, with 8 bases between. The CDR3 runs 14 residues. Germline CDR1 LNHDA, CDR2 SQIVND (reference sequence). The CDR3 spells CASSIGTANEKLFF. Written as DNA, the CDR3 is TGTGCCAGTAGTATAGGGACGGCGAATGAAAAACTGTTTTTT.

The chain carries TRBV5-1 and TRBJ1-5; D uncertain. Germline V lookup: CDR1 SGHRS, CDR2 YFSETQ. The CDR3 sequence is 17 residues long. The V end lost 0 bases, the J end lost 0 bases, and 13 bases lay between the germline ends. The CDR3 protein is CASSLVAGPYSNQPQHF. The CDR3 DNA reads TGCGCCAGCAGCTTGGTAGCAGGACCATATAGCAATCAGCCCCAGCATTTT. The full variable domain, rest sourced from reference TRBV5-1 and TRBJ1-5, is KAGVTQTPRYLIKTRGQQVTLSCSPISGHRSVSWYQQTPGQGLQFLFEYFSETQRNKGNFPGRFSGRQFSNSRSEMNVSTLELGDSALYLCASSLVAGPYSNQPQHFGDGTRLSIL.

The chain couples TRBV3-1 (or the pseudogene TRBV3-2) to TRBJ1-1; D possibly corresponds to TRBD1 (5 bases). The CDR3 is 14 amino acids. Trimming took 5 bases from V and 2 from J, leaving 12 bases between them. Germline loops: CDR1 LGHDT, CDR2 YNNKEL (reference sequence). This chain's CDR3 is CASSSRGSNTEAFF. DNA for the CDR3: TGTGCCAGCAGCTCGAGGGGATCTAACACTGAAGCTTTCTTT.

The rearrangement uses TRBV4-2 and TRBJ2-3, with D unclear. From germline, CDR1 is LGHNA and CDR2 YNFKEQ. The CDR3 covers 11 residues. The germline V and J ends were trimmed by 1 base and 7 bases, with 3 bases remaining between them. For the CDR3, the DNA is TGTGCCAGCAGCCAAGGAAATACGCAGTATTTT. Translated, it gives CASSQGNTQYF.

The chain employs TRBV19 and TRBJ2-3; D uncertain. The CDR3 extends over 14 amino acids. Per germline, CDR1 LNHDA and CDR2 SQIVND (reference sequence). Trimming left V 3 bases short and J 2 bases short, with 9 bases between. CDR3 amino acids: CASSISGYTDTQYF. CDR3 DNA: TGTGCCAGTAGTATCTCCGGGTACACAGATACGCAGTATTTT. Looking up the rest from reference TRBV19 and TRBJ2-3 gives the full variable domain: DGGITQSPKYLFRKEGQNVTLSCEQNLNHDAMYWYRQDPGQGLRLIYYSQIVNDFQKGDIAEGYSVSREKKESFPLTVTSAQKNPTAFYLCASSISGYTDTQYFGPGTRLTVL.

Only one count was recorded for this clone. The V call is TRBV5-1, the J call TRBJ1-2, with TRBD1 matching 7 bases. The J segment lost 4 bases and the V segment lost 4 bases, leaving 1 base of the junction unmatched. Germline values: CDR1 SGHRS, CDR2 YFSETQ. The CDR3 extends over 12 amino acids. The CDR3 loop is CASSGDSYGYTF. CDR3 coding DNA: TGCGCCAGCAGCGGGGACAGCTATGGCTACACCTTC.

This sequence joins TRBV4-1 and TRBJ1-4; TRBD1 aligns across 11 bases. This CDR3 contains 16 residues. Germline assignment: CDR1 MGHRA and CDR2 YSYEKL. Trimming took 1 base from V and 5 from J; bases not matched to a gene: 3. Here the CDR3 DNA reads TGCGCCAGCAGCCAAGTGGGGACAGGGGGAAATGAAAAACTGTTTTTT. Protein sequence: CASSQVGTGGNEKLFF.

The chain has TRBV7-9 and TRBJ2-7, with D hard to call. Trimming left V 0 bases short and J 6 bases short, with 6 bases between. The CDR3 runs 12 residues. Germline V gives CDR1 SEHNR, CDR2 FQNEAQ (reference sequence). CDR3 nucleotides: TGTGCCAGCAGCTTAGCAGGGCCCGAGCAGTACTTC. This translates into CASSLAGPEQYF.

The chain links TRBV7-8 to TRBJ2-1, with 9 bases lining up with TRBD2. Germline V gene lookup returns CDR1 SGHVS and CDR2 FQNEAQ. This CDR3 contains 17 residues. The J segment lost 6 bases and the V segment lost 1 base, leaving 10 bases of the junction unmatched. DNA of the CDR3: TGTGCCAGCAGCTTAGGGCTTCTGGGCGGGGGGGCCAATGAGCAGTTCTTC. Translation gives CASSLGLLGGGANEQFF.

The count of this clone is one. This chain links TRBV12-3 or TRBV12-4 with TRBJ1-5; D gene ambiguous. V was shortened by 5 bases and J by 9 bases, with 11 bases between the two germline ends. The CDR3 extends over 12 amino acids. This CDR3 is CASSPRALPQHF. CDR3 nucleotides: TGTGCCAGCAGTCCCCGGGCCCTGCCCCAGCATTTT.

This clone was detected once. The V and J genes are TRBV21-1 and TRBJ2-7; the listed D gene, TRBD1, was not tested against the DNA. TRBV21-1 has pseudogene status. The CDR3 spans 15 residues. DNA of the CDR3: TGTGCCAGCAGCAAAGGGCACAGGGCTTGCTACGAGCAGTACTTC. Translation gives CASSKGHRACYEQYF.

The chain uses TRBV10-1 and TRBJ2-2; a weak D match, TRBD1 (6 bases). CDR1 is WNHNN, CDR2 SYGVQD, per germline (reference sequence). V was pared by 8 bases and J by 6 bases, with 13 bases between. CDR3 length: 13 residues. The CDR3 is CASGTRSPGELFF. The CDR3 DNA reads TGCGCCAGCGGGACACGGAGTCCCGGGGAGCTGTTTTTT.

J is TRBJ1-6 and V is TRBV30; 7 nucleotides line up with TRBD1. Germline V gene lookup returns CDR1 GTSNPN and CDR2 SVGIG (reference sequence). The CDR3 runs to 15 residues. V lost 3 bases to trimming and J lost 7 bases; unmatched junction nucleotides: 9. CDR3 in DNA: TGTGCCTGGAGCGTCCAGACAGGGAGGAATTCACCCCTCCACTTT. It is translated as CAWSVQTGRNSPLHF.

The rearrangement links TRBV5-6 to TRBJ2-1; D is perhaps TRBD1 (5 bases). Germline CDR1 and CDR2: SGHDT and YYEEEE. V lost 4 bases and J lost 1, with 6 bases in between. This CDR3 contains 13 residues. CDR3 in amino acids: CASSRGSYNEQFF. The CDR3 DNA reads as TGTGCCAGCAGCAGGGGATCCTACAATGAGCAGTTCTTC.

DNA for the CDR3: TGTGCCAGCAAGACAGGGGCGGAAAAACTGTTTTTT. Protein: CASKTGAEKLFF. The chain combines TRBV27 with TRBJ1-4, with 8 positions matching TRBD1. CDR3 length: 12 residues. Per germline, CDR1 MNHEY and CDR2 SMNVEV (reference sequence). V was clipped by 7 bases and J by 8 bases; unmatched bases: 3.

This chain uses TRBV7-9 with TRBJ1-2; D might be TRBD1 (5 bases). The CDR3 totals 14 residues. Germline V CDR1 and CDR2: SEHNR, FQNEAQ (reference sequence). Trimming removed 0 bases at V and 5 bases at J, with 10 bases between. The CDR3 spells CASSLAGRRYGYTF. The CDR3 DNA reads as TGTGCCAGCAGCTTAGCGGGACGGCGTTATGGCTACACCTTC.

The genes are TRBV6-1 and TRBJ2-1; 7 positions agree with TRBD2. Germline-derived CDR1 and CDR2 are MNHNS and SASEGT. With V trimmed by 2 bases and J by 4 bases, 5 bases remained unmatched. This CDR3 is 15 amino acids long. CDR3 bases: TGTGCCAGCAGTGAACGGTGGGGGGGATACAATGAGCAGTTCTTC. Its protein is CASSERWGGYNEQFF.

The genes are TRBV7-9 and TRBJ1-2, with D perhaps TRBD1 (5 bases). V was trimmed by 0 bases and J by 1 base, leaving 6 bases between them. The CDR3 covers 14 residues. CDR1 SEHNR and CDR2 FQNEAQ come from the germline V gene (reference sequence). The CDR3 reads CASSLATVNYGYTF. The CDR3 bases are TGTGCCAGCAGCTTAGCGACAGTTAACTATGGCTACACCTTC.